This entry is about one T cell receptor beta chain. This clone has only a few counts. Its antigen has not been determined. The record has no base qualities; no much larger clone is one base away. These data come from a study of shared clonotypes between healthy human individuals (dated by TCRdb to about 2020). Regarding the research as a whole: The cohort included a few men and a couple of women between 18 and 49 years of age. For each donor, CD4 naive and CD4 memory were each run on three plates, CD8 naive on two plates, and CD8 memory on one plate. To estimate repertoire size and how much clonotype sharing occurs between individuals, the study deeply sequenced the blood TCR repertoires of five healthy adults. Libraries were prepared and TCR repertoires were sequenced by different laboratories using diverse techniques, in order to increase sequencing depth and limit assay-specific biases. Between about 0.8 and 8.9 billion PBMCs per donor were obtained by leukapheresis. The paper as a whole reports these results and caveats: Compared with non-shared clonotypes, the clonotypes found in all four sorted-subset donors had higher generation probabilities. Incomplete sequencing was indicated by rarefaction of sorted-subset datasets, despite the large sequencing depth. When a handful of donors were compared, the shared fraction of clonotypes was 5% to 6.5% for naive CD4, 3% to 4% for naive CD8, 2.3% for memory CD4, and 0.35% to 0.4% for memory CD8. Because the study included only a small number of donors, the genetic and exposure-history diversity represented was limited. Pairwise subsampling led to the expectation that sequencing depth would affect the degree of clonotype sharing among donors. Naive subsets generally had larger estimated clonotype richness than memory subsets. Sampling was restricted to blood, and TCR repertoires in tissue are likely to differ from TCR repertoires in blood.

The donors were healthy, HIV-negative adults who had no recently reported acute infections or vaccinations. Every donor was a Caucasian adult residing in Nashville, Tennessee, USA. CD4+ T cells were enriched by magnetic negative selection, after which naive cells were positively selected on CD45RA and the negative fraction was taken as the memory subset. Blood was obtained by leukapheresis, after which PBMCs were separated by Ficoll-Histopaque density gradient centrifugation and cryopreserved in liquid nitrogen vapor phase. Purity and quantity of every magnetically sorted T cell population were checked by analytical flow cytometry. Each sorted fraction had its genomic DNA isolated and then quantified by UV absorbance on a Nanodrop 2000c. Using the deep immunoSEQ assay, TCR CDR3 regions were amplified from genomic DNA by multiplex PCR. For each cell subset, the extracted genomic DNA was distributed evenly across all wells of several immunoSEQ 96-well plates, and each plate served as one replicate. For sorted subsets, each replicate PCR was loaded with around 200 ng genomic DNA, equivalent to 30,000 or so T cell genomes. Purified libraries were measured with a Qubit 3.0 fluorometer, size-checked on a Bioanalyzer 2100, and measured again with the KAPA Library Quantification kit. A separate single-read 150-cycle Illumina NextSeq 550 flow cell was used to sequence each immunoSEQ 96-well plate. Turning to the authors' computational methods: Because only junctional sequences without quality scores were contained in the immunoSEQ output, filtering matching that applied to full-length reads could not be performed. To assign V/J genes and CDR3, sequences were annotated using PyIR, a Python wrapper for IgBLAST v1.9, with IMGT germline references. Reads were filtered out if the reads had weak V/J assignments (E-value above 1e-6), no CDR3, stop codons, out-of-frame junctions, or ambiguous translated residues. A V3J clonotype was defined by an identical inferred V gene, J gene, and CDR3 amino acid sequence. To compute the percentage overlap between repertoires, the number of shared unique clonotypes was divided by the size of the smaller repertoire. RTK rarefaction, the Chao1 estimator, and Recon v2.1 estimates of unobserved clonotypes were used to assess repertoire richness. For all TCRbeta clonotypes obtained by the gDNA method from a few donors, generation probabilities were computed with OLGA. Entries here come from immuneACCESS through TCRdb and include only in-frame sequences with V and J called. Some clones fail to appear in such tables; in the studies checked, an unresolved V gene covers under half of the shortfall, and the cause of the remainder is unknown. V, J and clone size reflect that table, while D and trimming were determined from the DNA. The sample table contains more than 1 million clones; only one count was recorded for around 82% of them. The ten largest clones add up to 0.4% to 0.55% of the sample.

From the cysteine up to the phenylalanine, the CDR3 has a length of 15 residues. The DNA shown is the 45-base CDR3, in frame from base 1. The germline V gene provides CDR1 SGHTA and CDR2 FQGTGA. From V the trimming removes 5 bases and from J it removes 7 bases, while the gene matches leave 8 bases of the junction unaccounted for. The clonotype comes from a man aged 18-30 years in good health. Some clones in this sample may be carry-over from other donors' samples. The chain employs TRBV7-3 and TRBJ2-7; 13 bases in the middle match TRBD2. What was sequenced was memory CD4+ T cells from PBMCs. The cell subset or site label on this specimen signifies: CD45RA-negative fraction. CDR3 region: CASSTGLAGVGEQYF. The DNA sequence is TGTGCCAGCAGCACCGGACTAGCGGGAGTCGGGGAGCAGTACTTC.